The entry that follows covers one T cell receptor beta chain sequence. Assay: immunoSEQ multiplex PCR; the TCRdb copy retains only in-frame clones and omits some. The profile covers approximately 180,000 clones, with about 88% appearing a single time and around 1.2% taken by the ten largest. Participants came from roughly 25 US areas, aged about 18 to 89 years. Participants' reported clinical history set cohort assignment. The data were taken from a study of blood T cell repertoires in COVID-19. Study at large: The United States, Italy and Spain supplied acute and convalescent COVID-19 samples.

Material for sequencing was PBMCs or T cells enriched from blood (not recorded which). The receptor was isolated from a human donor with acute COVID-19. The donor label of this sample is uncertain.

CDR3 amino acids: CASSPPPQGWDYGYTF. The CDR3 DNA is TGTGCCAGCTCACCACCCCCTCAGGGGTGGGACTATGGCTACACCTTC. This chain connects TRBV18 to TRBJ1-2, with a weak D call TRBD1 (6 bases). Germline-derived CDR1 and CDR2 are KGHSH and LQKENI. The CDR3 spans 16 residues. V was clipped by 0 bases and J by 3 bases, with 14 bases between them.